These T cell receptor beta chains were read from a single sample in a study of cytomegalovirus exposure and HLA in healthy donors. Here immunoSEQ multiplex PCR was the method, and the copy in TCRdb shows in-frame clones only, minus some. The data show approximately 130,000 clones, 80% to 90% seen once. Sequencing used PBMCs. The origin of the receptors is a man in his fifties or sixties in good health and CMV-seronegative. CDR3s include the opening cysteine and the closing phenylalanine or tryptophan. The D gene is left open where the match is weak. A row's size may be missing; if present it is once, few, many or a size class.

cdr3_length j_call d_call clone_size v_call cdr3_aa cdr3_nt
13 TRBJ2-7 . . TRBV9 CASSVGWSEGQYF TGTGCCAGCAGCGTAGGATGGAGCGAGGGGCAGTACTTC
14 TRBJ1-1 . . TRBV28 CATGGRPGGTEAFF TGTGCCACCGGGGGACGGCCGGGGGGGACTGAAGCTTTCTTT
15 TRBJ2-5 . . TRBV7-6 CATAWRGPPWETQYF TGTGCCACGGCGTGGAGGGGCCCCCCCTGGGAGACCCAGTACTTC
15 TRBJ2-1 TRBD2 . TRBV7-2 CASSFRGSSYNEQFF TGTGCCAGCAGCTTTCGCGGGAGCTCCTACAATGAGCAGTTCTTC
13 TRBJ2-1 TRBD1 . TRBV30 CAWAQGPSNEQFF TGTGCCTGGGCACAGGGGCCCAGCAATGAGCAGTTCTTC
13 TRBJ2-7 . few TRBV29-1 CSVRTASSYEQYF TGCAGCGTGCGAACAGCCAGCTCCTACGAGCAGTACTTC
17 TRBJ2-7 TRBD1 . TRBV30 CAWSVRPPGQGDYEQYF TGTGCCTGGAGTGTAAGGCCCCCGGGACAGGGTGACTACGAGCAGTACTTC
14 TRBJ1-6 . . TRBV5-1 CASSSQGGESPLHF TGCGCCAGCAGCTCTCAGGGTGGGGAATCACCCCTCCACTTT
13 TRBJ1-1 . . TRBV12-5 CASFSDSDTEAFF TGTGCTAGCTTCTCGGACTCCGACACTGAAGCTTTCTTT
14 TRBJ1-4 . . TRBV5-1 CASSQGATNEKLFF TGCGCCAGCAGTCAAGGGGCAACTAATGAAAAACTGTTTTTT
14 TRBJ1-6 . once TRBV28 CASRPGTYNSPLHF TGTGCCAGCAGGCCCGGGACCTATAATTCACCCCTCCACTTT
15 TRBJ1-2 . . TRBV5-4 CASSLERGSNYGYTF TGTGCCAGCAGCTTGGAGAGGGGGTCTAACTATGGCTACACCTTC
14 TRBJ1-1 . . TRBV2 CASRRSYMNTEAFF TGTGCCAGCAGAAGGAGTTATATGAACACTGAAGCTTTCTTT
16 TRBJ2-1 . few TRBV7-9 CASSLASRGSYNEQFF TGTGCCAGCAGCTTAGCTTCCAGGGGCTCCTACAATGAGCAGTTCTTC
13 TRBJ1-2 . . TRBV2 CASEGTGEYGYTF TGTGCCAGCGAAGGGACGGGGGAGTATGGCTACACCTTC
15 TRBJ1-2 TRBD1 . TRBV5-4 CASSPGTGGFYGYTF TGTGCCAGCAGCCCGGGGACAGGGGGCTTCTATGGCTACACCTTC
16 TRBJ1-5 . . TRBV18 CASSLSPPRGNQPQHF TGTGCCAGCTCACTGAGTCCCCCACGAGGAAATCAGCCCCAGCATTTT
16 TRBJ1-1 TRBD1 . TRBV29-1 CSVGDRARDMNTEAFF TGCAGCGTTGGGGACAGGGCGAGGGACATGAACACTGAAGCTTTCTTT
11 TRBJ1-1 . . TRBV19 CASSIGTEAFF TGTGCCAGTAGTATCGGCACTGAAGCTTTCTTT
14 TRBJ2-3 . . TRBV7-3 CASSSTWGADTQYF TGTGCCAGCAGCTCAACTTGGGGGGCAGATACGCAGTATTTT
14 TRBJ1-2 TRBD1 once TRBV18 CASSVRTGSYGYTF TGTGCCAGCTCAGTCCGGACAGGGAGCTATGGCTACACCTTC
14 TRBJ1-1 . . TRBV29-1 CSVMGGVENTEAFF TGCAGCGTTATGGGGGGAGTGGAGAACACTGAAGCTTTCTTT
14 TRBJ2-3 . . TRBV5-4 CASSERTSTDTQYF TGTGCCAGCAGCGAGCGGACTAGCACAGATACGCAGTATTTT
15 TRBJ1-1 . . TRBV5-1 CASRSTQGPNTEAFF TGCGCCAGCAGGTCGACACAGGGCCCGAACACTGAAGCTTTCTTT
14 TRBJ1-1 TRBD1 . TRBV19 CATRIGQGRPEAFF TGTGCCACCCGCATCGGACAGGGGAGGCCTGAAGCTTTCTTT
13 TRBJ2-7 . . TRBV11-2 CASSLLRDYEQYF TGTGCCAGCAGCTTACTCCGGGACTACGAGCAGTACTTC
13 TRBJ1-2 . . TRBV2 CASTRRGGDGYTF TGTGCCAGCACGCGCCGGGGGGGGGATGGCTACACCTTC
14 TRBJ1-5 . . TRBV19 CASSILVSSQPQHF TGTGCCAGTAGTATTTTGGTCTCGAGTCAGCCCCAGCATTTT
15 TRBJ2-3 TRBD2 . TRBV5-4 CASSGGLAGGGTQYF TGTGCCAGCAGCGGCGGACTAGCGGGGGGAGGTACGCAGTATTTT
14 TRBJ2-3 TRBD2 . TRBV7-9 CASSSPKLADTQYF TGTGCCAGCAGCTCGCCGAAACTAGCGGATACGCAGTATTTT
16 TRBJ1-1 TRBD1 . TRBV7-6 CASSRRTGEYRTEAFF TGTGCCAGCAGCCGAAGGACAGGGGAATATAGAACTGAAGCTTTCTTT
16 TRBJ2-1 . . TRBV25-1 CASSEYRGGGMWEQFF TGTGCCAGCAGTGAATATAGAGGGGGGGGAATGTGGGAGCAGTTCTTC
15 TRBJ1-2 TRBD1 . TRBV5-1 CASSLEQGAGDGYTF TGCGCCAGCAGCTTGGAACAGGGGGCAGGTGATGGCTACACCTTC
15 TRBJ2-7 . . TRBV6-5 CASSYSGSSRLEQYF TGTGCCAGCAGTTACTCCGGCTCTAGCCGCCTCGAGCAGTACTTC
12 TRBJ2-3 . . TRBV2 CASSIHTDTQYF TGTGCCAGCAGTATTCACACAGATACGCAGTATTTT
15 TRBJ2-7 . . TRBV5-1 CASSLAQGVFYEQYF TGCGCCAGCAGCTTGGCCCAGGGTGTCTTCTACGAGCAGTACTTC
13 TRBJ2-5 TRBD2 . TRBV7-3 CASSRGGAETQYF TGTGCCAGCAGCCGCGGGGGGGCGGAGACCCAGTACTTC
14 TRBJ2-2 TRBD1 . TRBV2 CASTRTGPTGELFF TGTGCCAGCACCCGGACAGGGCCGACCGGGGAGCTGTTTTTT
14 TRBJ2-4 TRBD2 . TRBV4-3 CASSQRVGEGVQYF TGCGCCAGCAGCCAACGGGTGGGGGAGGGCGTTCAGTACTTC
13 TRBJ2-1 . . TRBV7-2 CATLDGSHNEQFF TGTGCCACCCTAGACGGTTCCCACAATGAGCAGTTCTTC
15 TRBJ2-6 . . TRBV11-2 CASSSRGSGANVLTF TGTGCCAGCAGCTCCCGGGGATCTGGGGCCAACGTCCTGACTTTC